The 32 T cell receptor beta chains below all came from one sample that was sequenced in a study of cytomegalovirus exposure and HLA in healthy donors. PCR amplification relied on 60 Vbeta primers (plus 13 Jbeta primers). Repertoires were generated with immunoSEQ multiplex PCR, while TCRdb's copy carries only in-frame clones and drops some. The sample shows tens of thousands of clones, around three quarters of them seen only once. Material for sequencing was PBMCs. All receptors come from a woman aged 40 to 50 in good health and CMV-seropositive.

About this clone itself: The sample holds other DNA sequences that translate to the same CDR3. This chain uses TRBV5-4 with TRBJ2-7; maybe TRBD1 (5 bases). The length of the CDR3 is 14 residues. Germline CDR1 and CDR2: SGHNT and YYREEE (reference sequence). V gave up 1 base and J gave up 1 base, with 9 bases separating them. CDR3 sequence reads: CASSLPGPSYEQYF. The CDR3 DNA is TGTGCCAGCAGCTTGCCAGGGCCATCCTACGAGCAGTACTTC.

The J gene is TRBJ1-4, the V gene TRBV5-1; TRBD1 matches 10 bases. V shed 4 bases and J 8 bases; nucleotides not matched to a gene: 8. The germline V gene has CDR1 SGHRS and CDR2 YFSETQ. CDR3 size: 15 residues. The CDR3 region has the DNA TGCGCCAGCAGCCCGACGACAGGGGGCGCGGAAAAACTGTTTTTT. It is translated as CASSPTTGGAEKLFF.

The V gene is TRBV28, the J gene TRBJ2-3; D is undetermined. Germline V gives CDR1 MDHEN, CDR2 SYDVKM. The length of the CDR3 is 12 residues. V was shortened by 2 bases and J by 5 bases, with 5 bases between the two germline ends. Here the CDR3 DNA reads TGTGCCAGCAGTTTACAGGTAGATACGCAGTATTTT. This codes for CASSLQVDTQYF. Full variable domain (rest looked up from reference TRBV28 and TRBJ2-3): DVKVTQSSRYLVKRTGEKVFLECVQDMDHENMFWYRQDPGLGLRLIYFSYDVKMKEKGDIPEGYSVSREKKERFSLILESASTNQTSMYLCASSLQVDTQYFGPGTRLTVL.

Only a few counts were recorded for this clone. V and J are TRBV7-2 and TRBJ1-1; D unclear. V was clipped by 11 bases and J by 1 base, with 17 bases between them. The germline gives CDR1 SGHTA, CDR2 FQGNSA. The CDR3 length is 14 residues. CDR3 residues: CASRGGLGNTEAFF. Written as DNA, the CDR3 is TGTGCCTCAAGAGGAGGGTTAGGGAACACTGAAGCTTTCTTT.

In its sample, this clone was seen once. V usage is TRBV6-1 and J usage is TRBJ1-3; D gene ambiguous. V was trimmed by 11 bases and J by 2 bases, leaving 13 bases between them. Germline lookup yields CDR1 MNHNS and CDR2 SASEGT. The CDR3 covers 13 residues. The CDR3 protein is CAAAGSAGNTIYF. The CDR3 DNA reads as TGTGCCGCGGCCGGGTCGGCTGGAAACACCATATATTTT.

This clone was seen only once. The chain couples TRBV11-2 to TRBJ2-1; TRBD1 aligns across 11 bases. The V and J ends lost 6 bases and 8 bases, in that order; junction bases with no gene match: 6. The CDR3 totals 14 residues. Germline V gene sequence: CDR1 SGHAT, CDR2 FQNNGV. For the CDR3, the DNA is TGTGCCAGCAGGGGACAGGGGGTTGGAGATGAGCAGTTCTTC. Amino acids: CASRGQGVGDEQFF.

This clone has a single count. The chain carries TRBV6-4 and TRBJ2-1, with 12 bases matching TRBD2. The CDR3 has 16 amino acids. The germline V gene has CDR1 MRHNA and CDR2 SNTAGT. V shed 3 bases and J 2 bases; nucleotides not matched to a gene: 2. The CDR3 nucleotides are TGTGCCAGCAGTGAGTGGACTAGCGGGGCCTACAATGAGCAGTTCTTC. Amino acid sequence: CASSEWTSGAYNEQFF.

The rearrangement joins TRBV2 to TRBJ1-2; D perhaps matches TRBD1 (5 bases). CDR1 is SNHLY, CDR2 FYNNEI, per germline. The CDR3 is 15 residues long. Trimming removed 6 bases from V and 5 bases from J, with 19 bases in between. The CDR3 nucleotides read TGTGCCAGCAGAATAAGGGACGCCGGAGGGTATGGCTACACCTTC. Translation gives CASRIRDAGGYGYTF.

The genes are TRBV4-1 and TRBJ2-2; 12 nucleotides line up with TRBD2. This CDR3 region has 22 residues. Germline values: CDR1 MGHRA, CDR2 YSYEKL. The V gene end was trimmed by 0 bases and the J gene end by 0 bases; junction bases not matched to a gene: 14. CDR3 nucleotides: TGCGCCAGCAGCCAAGATTTTAAGTGGACTAGCGGGGATAAGCCGAACACCGGGGAGCTGTTTTTT. It is translated as CASSQDFKWTSGDKPNTGELFF.

The CDR3 nucleotides are TGTGCCAGCAGTTTACAGGGCAACTATGGCTACACCTTC. Protein sequence: CASSLQGNYGYTF. The chain recombines TRBV27 with TRBJ1-2; the D gene is possibly TRBD1 (5 bases). Per the germline V gene, CDR1 is MNHEY and CDR2 is SMNVEV (reference sequence). Trimming took 2 bases from V and 2 from J, leaving 6 bases between them. CDR3 length equals 13 residues.

The chain has TRBV5-5 and TRBJ2-1; 8 positions match TRBD1. CDR1 is SGHKS, CDR2 YYEKEE, per germline (reference sequence). V lost 0 bases and J lost 8; bases outside the gene matches: 10. This CDR3 has 16 amino acids. CDR3 protein: CASSLVWTGTKDEQFF. In DNA, the CDR3 is TGTGCCAGCAGCTTGGTTTGGACAGGGACGAAAGATGAGCAGTTCTTC.

The chain is built from TRBV5-5 and TRBJ1-1, with D hard to call. Deletions cut 1 base from V and 0 bases from J, with 7 bases between. Germline values: CDR1 SGHKS, CDR2 YYEKEE (reference sequence). The CDR3 contains 14 residues. The CDR3 region has the DNA TGTGCCAGCAGCTTGCAACGGTTGAACACTGAAGCTTTCTTT. As protein: CASSLQRLNTEAFF.

The V and J genes are TRBV2 and TRBJ1-2, with D possibly matching TRBD1 (5 bases). V lost 3 bases to trimming and J lost 8 bases, with 13 bases between them. Looked up from germline, CDR1 is SNHLY and CDR2 is FYNNEI. This CDR3 comprises 13 residues. CDR3 residues: CASSDLPGYGYTF. CDR3 nucleotides: TGTGCCAGCAGTGACCTCCCAGGGTACGGCTACACCTTC.

With respect to this clone: The DNA is left out, because the CDR3 cannot be placed on it with certainty; the CDR3 is given as TCRdb lists it. V and J are TRBV12-2 and TRBJ2-4; TRBD2 is the table's D call and was not checked against the DNA. TRBV12-2 is reported as a pseudogene. The CDR3 is 16 residues long, ends included. The CDR3 is CASRLVAMGAKNIQYF.

This chain connects TRBV2 to TRBJ2-1, with TRBD2 matching 7 bases. CDR3 length equals 17 residues. V shed 7 bases, J shed 4 bases, and the junction held 16 bases outside the gene matches. From germline, CDR1 is SNHLY and CDR2 FYNNEI. As DNA, the CDR3 is TGTGCCAGCAACGCCTTAAGGGGAGGGGTATCTTACAATGAGCAGTTCTTC. Residues: CASNALRGGVSYNEQFF.

The CDR3 spells CASSPQGIPSYEQYF. The CDR3, as DNA: TGTGCCAGCTCGCCCCAGGGTATTCCCTCCTACGAGCAGTACTTC. The chain couples TRBV18 to TRBJ2-7, with D possibly being TRBD1 (5 bases). Trimming removed 6 bases from V and 0 bases from J, with 15 bases in between. This CDR3 spans 15 amino acids. Germline values: CDR1 KGHSH, CDR2 LQKENI.

This clone appeared once. The chain is built from TRBV5-1 and TRBJ1-1, with a weak D call TRBD1 (5 bases). The CDR3 length is 16 residues. Germline assignment: CDR1 SGHRS and CDR2 YFSETQ. Trimming left V 0 bases short and J 4 bases short, with 16 bases between. CDR3 region: CASSLELGTRGTEAFF. CDR3 nucleotide sequence: TGCGCCAGCAGCTTGGAGCTCGGGACTCGGGGCACTGAAGCTTTCTTT.

This clone appeared a single time. Other nucleotide sequences in the sample specify the same CDR3. The rearrangement uses TRBV2 and TRBJ2-5; 10 nucleotides line up with TRBD2. Germline V gene sequence: CDR1 SNHLY, CDR2 FYNNEI. CDR3 length: 16 amino acids. With V trimmed by 0 bases and J by 4 bases, 5 bases remained unmatched. CDR3 amino acids: CASSEAERGGRETQYF. The CDR3 DNA reads as TGTGCCAGCAGTGAAGCGGAGCGGGGGGGGCGAGAGACCCAGTACTTC.

The CDR3 DNA reads TGTGCCAGCAGCCAGGGAGACGTCACCGGGGAGCTGTTTTTT. Protein: CASSQGDVTGELFF. V is TRBV4-2 and J is TRBJ2-2; possibly TRBD2 for D (5 bases). V lost 3 bases, J lost 4 bases, and 9 bases lay in between. Germline V gene lookup returns CDR1 LGHNA and CDR2 YNFKEQ. CDR3 length: 14 amino acids.

The rearrangement uses TRBV10-1 and TRBJ1-1; D is unresolved. V shed 0 bases and J shed 3 bases, with 8 bases lying between them. The germline CDR1 and CDR2 sequences are WNHNN and SYGVQD (reference sequence). This CDR3 region has 14 residues. CDR3 region: CASSESGGDTEAFF. The CDR3 bases are TGCGCCAGCAGTGAGTCCGGCGGGGACACTGAAGCTTTCTTT.

This clone was seen more than once but under ten times. The V gene is TRBV27, the J gene TRBJ1-6, with 8 bases aligning to TRBD1. CDR3 length equals 16 residues. Germline CDR1 MNHEY, CDR2 SMNVEV (reference sequence). V was pared by 6 bases and J by 5 bases, with 9 bases of the junction left unmatched. CDR3 in amino acids: CASSPTGAGDNSPLHF. The CDR3 bases are TGTGCCAGCAGCCCGACAGGGGCAGGCGATAATTCACCCCTCCACTTT.

This sequence joins TRBV4-1 and TRBJ2-3, with 10 positions matching TRBD1. CDR3 length equals 17 residues. Germline V CDR1 and CDR2: MGHRA, YSYEKL. Trimming cost V 0 bases and J 6 bases; bases outside gene matches: 9. CDR3 protein: CASSQDTAGTGEDTQYF. The CDR3 DNA reads TGCGCCAGCAGCCAAGACACTGCCGGGACAGGGGAGGATACGCAGTATTTT.

The gene calls are TRBV30 and TRBJ2-1; the D is unclear. CDR1 GTSNPN and CDR2 SVGIG come from the germline V gene (reference sequence). The CDR3 consists of 14 residues. Trimming removed 0 bases at V and 6 bases at J, with 12 bases between. The CDR3 DNA reads as TGTGCCTGGAGTGTACGGCAGACAAGCAATGAGCAGTTCTTC. Translation: CAWSVRQTSNEQFF.

V gene TRBV7-2 combines with J gene TRBJ1-1, with a possible D match to TRBD1 (6 bases). Trimming stripped 2 bases from V and 4 bases from J, with 20 bases between. CDR3 length equals 17 residues. The germline gives CDR1 SGHTA, CDR2 FQGNSA. CDR3 nucleotide sequence: TGTGCCAGCAGCTTAATGTTCCGGACAGATTCCGGCACTGAAGCTTTCTTT. Translating gives CASSLMFRTDSGTEAFF.

This rearrangement joins TRBV19 to TRBJ2-7, with TRBD1 matching over 7 bases. Germline loops: CDR1 LNHDA, CDR2 SQIVND (reference sequence). Trimming removed 9 bases from V and 0 bases from J; junction bases left unmatched: 5. This CDR3 comprises 13 residues. Here the CDR3 DNA reads TGTGCCAGCGGGACAGCCTACTCCTACGAGCAGTACTTC. It is translated as CASGTAYSYEQYF.

The chain carries TRBV14 and TRBJ1-2, with D unclear. The CDR3 has 16 amino acids. CDR1 and CDR2 (germline): SGHDN, FVKESK. V lost 4 bases and J lost 2, with 17 bases in between. The CDR3 DNA follows: TGTGCCAGCAGCCCCGGATCCTGGGCAGTGAACTATGGCTACACCTTC. It specifies CASSPGSWAVNYGYTF. The complete variable domain, with remaining parts taken from reference TRBV14 and TRBJ1-2, reads EAGVTQFPSHSVIEKGQTVTLRCDPISGHDNLYWYRRVMGKEIKFLLHFVKESKQDESGMPNNRFLAERTGGTYSTLKVQPAELEDSGVYFCASSPGSWAVNYGYTFGSGTRLTVV.

The V and J genes are TRBV11-2 and TRBJ2-1; TRBD2 matches at 12 bases. J was trimmed by 3 bases and V by 4 bases; bases with no gene match: 1. The CDR3 covers 15 residues. Looked up from germline, CDR1 is SGHAT and CDR2 is FQNNGV. In DNA form, the CDR3 reads TGTGCCAGCAGCTCGACTAGCGGGGGCTACAATGAGCAGTTCTTC. It is translated as CASSSTSGGYNEQFF.

CDR3 coding DNA: TGCGCCAGCAGCCAAGGACTAGCGGGTACAGATACGCAGTATTTT. It specifies CASSQGLAGTDTQYF. The chain recombines TRBV4-3 with TRBJ2-3; 10 bases are a match to TRBD2. Germline trimming cut 1 base from V and 3 bases from J; bases unmatched to any gene: 1. Germline-derived CDR1 and CDR2 are LGHNA and YSLEER. The length of the CDR3 is 15 residues.

Concerning this clone: One end of the junction fails to match germline, which may point to a read error. The chain joins TRBV19 to TRBJ2-2, with D perhaps TRBD2 (6 bases). The CDR3 is 15 amino acids. Germline-derived CDR1 and CDR2 are LNHDA and SQIVND (reference sequence). The CDR3 sequence is CATNGGPSNAGELFF. CDR3 DNA: TGTGCCACTAACGGGGGACCGTCGAACGCCGGGGAGCTGTTTTTT.

This clone was observed a few times. V is TRBV19 and J is TRBJ2-7; 7 bases are shared with TRBD1. The V and J ends lost 4 bases and 4 bases, in that order; junction bases with no gene match: 7. This CDR3 spans 14 amino acids. Per germline, CDR1 LNHDA and CDR2 SQIVND (reference sequence). The DNA of the CDR3 is TGTGCCAGTAGTACAAATCAACAGGGGTACGAGCAGTACTTC. Its translation is CASSTNQQGYEQYF.

The chain employs TRBV7-9 and TRBJ2-1, with 11 positions matching TRBD2. The CDR3 sequence is 19 residues long. With 1 base clipped from V and 0 bases from J, the junction kept 8 bases outside the gene matches. Germline CDR1 is SEHNR and CDR2 is FQNEAQ (reference sequence). CDR3 region: CASSLVASGGKYSYNEQFF. For the CDR3, the DNA is TGTGCCAGCAGCTTAGTGGCTAGCGGGGGGAAATACTCCTACAATGAGCAGTTCTTC.

This chain links TRBV2 with TRBJ1-2; D unclear. CDR3 length: 15 residues. Germline-derived CDR1 and CDR2 are SNHLY and FYNNEI. Trimming stripped 7 bases from V and 0 bases from J, with 15 bases between. Here the CDR3 DNA reads TGTGCCAGCAATCGGGTCCCCAAAACTAACTATGGCTACACCTTC. Its protein is CASNRVPKTNYGYTF.